The next 24 T cell receptor beta chains were all read from a single sample in a study of blood T cell repertoires in COVID-19. This table comes from immunoSEQ multiplex PCR, and its TCRdb copy is limited to in-frame clones, with some not included. The table lists approximately 100,000 clones, approximately 80% of them singletons, with around 4.8% in the top ten. Material: peripheral blood. These receptors were collected from a man in his 60s with acute or convalescent COVID-19.

The V and J genes are TRBV10-3 and TRBJ1-2; TRBD1 matches at 7 bases. Germline loops: CDR1 ENHRY, CDR2 SYGVKD. V dropped 2 bases and J dropped 0; count of bases not matched to a gene: 6. The CDR3 spans 16 residues. The chain's CDR3 is CAISEARGLPNYGYTF. Written as DNA, the CDR3 is TGTGCCATCAGTGAGGCCAGGGGGTTACCTAACTATGGCTACACCTTC.

The rearrangement joins TRBV3-1 (or the pseudogene TRBV3-2) to TRBJ1-1; 8 nucleotides align to TRBD1. Germline V CDR1 and CDR2: LGHDT, YNNKEL (reference sequence). This CDR3 spans 15 amino acids. V dropped 5 bases and J dropped 0; count of bases not matched to a gene: 5. Written as DNA, the CDR3 is TGTGCCAGCAGCACCCGGGACAGGATGAACACTGAAGCTTTCTTT. It specifies CASSTRDRMNTEAFF.

J is TRBJ2-2 and V is TRBV5-1; 7 bases align to TRBD1. In germline, CDR1 is SGHRS, CDR2 YFSETQ. Trimming removed 2 bases from V and 5 bases from J; junction bases left unmatched: 6. The CDR3 runs 15 residues. CDR3 DNA: TGCGCCAGCAGCTTCTTCAGGGGGATGACCGGGGAGCTGTTTTTT. This sequence encodes CASSFFRGMTGELFF.

V usage is TRBV19 and J usage is TRBJ2-7; TRBD1 aligns across 7 bases. Germline V gene lookup returns CDR1 LNHDA and CDR2 SQIVND (reference sequence). The CDR3 is made up of 13 amino acids. Trimming removed 6 bases from V and 3 bases from J; junction bases left unmatched: 5. The CDR3 DNA sequence: TGTGCCAGTAGCGGACAGGCCAACTACGAGCAGTACTTC. Protein: CASSGQANYEQYF.

This clone came up a few times. V and J are TRBV12-3 or TRBV12-4 and TRBJ1-1; 7 positions match TRBD1. Trimming removed 10 bases from V and 6 bases from J; junction bases left unmatched: 11. CDR3 length equals 13 residues. CDR3: CATRDSPGPEAFF. The CDR3 coding sequence is TGTGCCACTCGGGACAGTCCAGGCCCTGAAGCTTTCTTT.

The rearrangement links TRBV7-3 to TRBJ1-1; no clear D gene. Trimming pared 6 bases from V and 1 base from J, leaving 9 bases between. CDR1 is SGHTA and CDR2 is FQGTGA in the germline V gene. The CDR3 contains 13 residues. The CDR3 protein is CASRLIENTEAFF. In DNA form, the CDR3 reads TGTGCCAGCAGACTTATTGAGAACACTGAAGCTTTCTTT.

V and J are TRBV6-7 and TRBJ2-1; 10 nucleotides line up with TRBD1. TRBV6-7 belongs to the ORF category, with a function that is uncertain. The trim removed 6 bases at V and 8 bases at J, leaving 13 bases unmatched. This CDR3 comprises 16 residues. The CDR3 region is CASRSTPGQGIYEQFF. CDR3 coding DNA: TGTGCCAGCAGATCAACCCCGGGACAGGGGATCTATGAGCAGTTCTTC.

The chain is built from TRBV6-5 and TRBJ1-6, with D possibly matching TRBD1 (5 bases). The CDR3 loop spans 13 amino acids. Germline CDR1 reads MNHEY; CDR2 reads SVGAGI. V dropped 6 bases and J dropped 9 bases, with 12 bases sitting between them. CDR3 DNA sequence: TGTGCCAGCAGCTGGGGCGAAAGTTCACCCCTCCACTTT. Its translation: CASSWGESSPLHF.

This clone was detected a few times. The chain links TRBV6-2 or TRBV6-3 to TRBJ1-5, with D possibly TRBD1 on 5 matching bases. Germline V CDR1 and CDR2: MNHEY, SVGEGT. V gave up 5 bases and J gave up 0 bases, with 5 bases separating them. CDR3 length: 13 residues. In DNA, the CDR3 is TGTGCCAGCAGTCAGGGTAGCAATCAGCCCCAGCATTTT. Translation gives CASSQGSNQPQHF.

The gene calls are TRBV30 and TRBJ2-1; tentative D call: TRBD1 (6 bases). V lost 0 bases to trimming and J lost 5 bases, with 14 bases between them. The CDR3 covers 15 residues. CDR1 is GTSNPN and CDR2 is SVGIG in the germline V gene (reference sequence). CDR3 sequence reads: CAWSVAGTMNNEQFF. The CDR3 nucleotides read TGTGCCTGGAGTGTAGCAGGGACAATGAACAATGAGCAGTTCTTC. The entire variable domain, with the rest obtained from reference TRBV30 and TRBJ2-1, is as follows: SQTIHQWPATLVQPVGSPLSLECTVEGTSNPNLYWYRQAAGRGLQLLFYSVGIGQISSEVPQNLSASRPQDRQFILSSKKLLLSDSGFYLCAWSVAGTMNNEQFFGPGTRLTVL.

V gene TRBV30 combines with J gene TRBJ1-6, with 7 nucleotides matching TRBD1. CDR3 length equals 16 residues. V trimming: 0 bases; J trimming: 0 bases; junction bases outside the gene matches: 2. The germline CDR1 and CDR2 sequences are GTSNPN and SVGIG (reference sequence). The CDR3 sequence is CAWSVGGYSYNSPLHF. CDR3 in DNA: TGTGCCTGGAGTGTAGGGGGCTACTCCTATAATTCACCCCTCCACTTT.

The rearrangement uses TRBV6-2 or TRBV6-3 and TRBJ1-2, with 7 bases matching TRBD1. Germline V CDR1 and CDR2: MNHEY, SVGEGT. This CDR3 is built from 16 residues. Trimming removed 4 bases from V and 5 bases from J; junction bases left unmatched: 13. The CDR3 DNA follows: TGTGCCAGCAGTTTACACACCGGAGGGGGCGCGTATGGCTACACCTTC. Translation: CASSLHTGGGAYGYTF.

The J gene is TRBJ2-3, the V gene TRBV28; 9 positions agree with TRBD1. Germline V lookup: CDR1 MDHEN, CDR2 SYDVKM. The V gene end was trimmed by 3 bases and the J gene end by 5 bases; junction bases not matched to a gene: 9. This CDR3 has 16 amino acids. The CDR3 region is CASSFFRGQGRDTQYF. CDR3 bases: TGTGCCAGCAGTTTCTTCAGGGGACAGGGAAGAGATACGCAGTATTTT.

This clone turned up a few times. The chain carries TRBV10-3 and TRBJ2-1; TRBD2 aligns across 9 bases. The CDR3 spans 13 residues. With V trimmed by 2 bases and J by 9 bases, 2 bases remained unmatched. Per germline, CDR1 ENHRY and CDR2 SYGVKD. This chain's CDR3 is CAISETSGSEQFF. DNA of the CDR3: TGTGCCATCAGTGAGACTAGCGGGTCTGAGCAGTTCTTC.

This chain links TRBV25-1 with TRBJ1-1; 7 nucleotides line up with TRBD1. V dropped 8 bases and J dropped 11; count of bases not matched to a gene: 8. CDR1 and CDR2 from the germline V gene are MGHDK and SYGVNS. The CDR3 runs 11 residues. CDR3 protein: CASARQGVAFF. DNA for the CDR3: TGTGCCAGCGCCAGACAGGGCGTCGCTTTCTTT.

The chain uses TRBV19 and TRBJ1-2, with a possible D match to TRBD1 (6 bases). Trimming took 6 bases from V and 4 from J, leaving 15 bases between them. The germline CDR1 and CDR2 sequences are LNHDA and SQIVND (reference sequence). This CDR3 is 14 amino acids long. The CDR3, as DNA: TGTGCCAGTAGCAGAAGCGGACAGATCTATGGCTACACCTTC. Protein: CASSRSGQIYGYTF.

The chain uses TRBV9 and TRBJ1-1, with 9 bases fitting TRBD1. J was trimmed by 5 bases and V by 0 bases; bases with no gene match: 11. CDR1 is SGDLS and CDR2 is YYNGEE in the germline V gene. This CDR3 is 17 amino acids long. The CDR3 nucleotides read TGTGCCAGCAGCGTAGACCGCATGGGACAGGGACCTACTGAAGCTTTCTTT. This translates into CASSVDRMGQGPTEAFF. The variable domain in full, with the rest retrieved from reference TRBV9 and TRBJ1-1, is DSGVTQTPKHLITATGQRVTLRCSPRSGDLSVYWYQQSLDQGLQFLIQYYNGEERAKGNILERFSAQQFPDLHSELNLSSLELGDSALYFCASSVDRMGQGPTEAFFGQGTRLTVV.

The rearrangement uses TRBV30 and TRBJ1-5; D is possibly TRBD1 (5 bases). Trimming stripped 2 bases from V and 2 bases from J, with 7 bases between. The CDR3 loop spans 13 amino acids. In germline, CDR1 is GTSNPN, CDR2 SVGIG (reference sequence). The CDR3 is CAWSLQGNQPQHF. CDR3 sequence (DNA): TGTGCCTGGAGTTTACAGGGCAATCAGCCCCAGCATTTT.

The chain uses TRBV20-1 and TRBJ1-6; D is possibly TRBD1 (6 bases). Germline CDR1 and CDR2: DFQATT and SNEGSKA (reference sequence). The CDR3 has 18 amino acids. The V end was cut by 3 bases, the J end by 0 bases, with 18 bases between. For the CDR3, the DNA is TGCAGTGCTAGTGAACTCCGGGACACGGACTCCTATAATTCACCCCTCCACTTT. It yields the protein CSASELRDTDSYNSPLHF.

The genes are TRBV28 and TRBJ2-1; 11 positions match TRBD2. The germline gives CDR1 MDHEN, CDR2 SYDVKM. V lost 5 bases and J lost 0; bases outside the gene matches: 18. CDR3 length equals 21 residues. CDR3 residues: CASSGRPIAGGPGGSYNEQFF. Written as DNA, the CDR3 is TGTGCCAGCAGTGGGCGGCCTATAGCGGGAGGGCCCGGGGGCTCCTACAATGAGCAGTTCTTC.

The chain combines TRBV7-3 with TRBJ2-3; 9 nucleotides line up with TRBD2. This CDR3 region has 15 residues. Germline V gene lookup returns CDR1 SGHTA and CDR2 FQGTGA. With V trimmed by 5 bases and J by 0 bases, 3 bases remained unmatched. The CDR3 DNA is TGTGCCAGCAGCCATCTAGCGGGAAGCACAGATACGCAGTATTTT. Its protein product is CASSHLAGSTDTQYF.

This chain connects TRBV2 to TRBJ1-5; TRBD1 agrees at 7 bases. The CDR3 has 14 residues. Germline V gives CDR1 SNHLY, CDR2 FYNNEI. V dropped 6 bases and J dropped 5; count of bases not matched to a gene: 7. The chain's CDR3 is CASSLQGSHQPQHF. In DNA form, the CDR3 reads TGTGCCAGCAGCCTACAGGGGTCACATCAGCCCCAGCATTTT.

This clone was counted at least ten times. The chain joins TRBV6-4 to TRBJ1-2, with D maybe TRBD1 (6 bases). CDR1 is MRHNA, CDR2 SNTAGT, per germline. The CDR3 spans 15 residues. Trimming removed 2 bases at V and 6 bases at J, with 16 bases between. Here the CDR3 DNA reads TGTGCCAGCAGTGACACCCCGCAGGGGATGAATGGCTACACCTTC. This encodes CASSDTPQGMNGYTF.

The rearrangement links TRBV6-1 to TRBJ1-6; maybe TRBD1 (6 bases). The germline gives CDR1 MNHNS, CDR2 SASEGT. Trimming took off 2 bases at V and 7 bases at J, with 15 bases between the two ends. This CDR3 is built from 16 residues. CDR3 coding DNA: TGTGCCAGCAGTGAAACTCTAGGGGGAGCGAATTCACCCCTCCACTTT. This translates into CASSETLGGANSPLHF.